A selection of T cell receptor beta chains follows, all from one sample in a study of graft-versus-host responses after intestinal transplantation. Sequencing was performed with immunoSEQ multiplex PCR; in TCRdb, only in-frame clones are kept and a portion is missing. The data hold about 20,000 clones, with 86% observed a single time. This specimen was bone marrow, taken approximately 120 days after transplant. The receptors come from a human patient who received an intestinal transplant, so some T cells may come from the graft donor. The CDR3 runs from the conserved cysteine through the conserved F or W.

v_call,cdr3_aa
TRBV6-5,CASSSEYVTDTQYF
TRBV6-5,CASSYADRAGGYTF
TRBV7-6,CASSSRVGNEQLF
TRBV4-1,CASSLGQGLNYGYTF
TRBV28,CASSLRQGTQYF
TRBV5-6,CASSLGGKPQHF
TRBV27,CASSFPDRAYEQYF
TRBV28,CASSSLQENYEQYF
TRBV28,CASRTRLGGGSYEQYF
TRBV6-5,CASSYSLGSRTQYF
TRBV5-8,CASSSRLSYEQYF
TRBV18,CASSQGAGGGGTEAFF
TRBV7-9,CASSPPDQPQHF
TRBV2,CASSVRSGSVNEQYF
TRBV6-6,CASRRTGSNQPQHF
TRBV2,CASASGYEQYF
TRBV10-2,CASGGQGNQPQHF
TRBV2,CASRTQGADTQYF
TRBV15,CATSGQVGETQYF
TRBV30,CAWSPDSNNSPLHF
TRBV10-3,CAITDRGRLNEQYF